This TCR beta chain comes out of a study of T-cell reconstitution after alpha-beta-depleted transplantation in children. This clonotype turned up a few times. Its matching antigen is unknown. The CDR3 runs to 19 residues. Germline CDR1 and CDR2: SGHAT and FQNNGV. The trim removed 4 bases at V and 3 bases at J, leaving 11 bases unmatched. Points from the study as a whole: Roughly two months post-transplant, alpha-beta T cells reportedly originated from several hundred graft clones that had expanded.

Unique molecular identifiers were incorporated when the TCRbeta library was constructed. TCRdb ran MiXCR on the PCR reads and lists one entry per CDR3 protein. Counted here are some 350,000 distinct CDR3 sequences, 15% to 20% occurring once; the ten biggest clones make up about 41%. Source: PBMCs, mostly from graft donor cells, taken 360 days after TCRalphabeta/CD19-depleted stem cell transplant. This TCR was recovered from a male patient between 2 and 10 years old who had a stem cell transplant for acute lymphoblastic leukemia, so the T cells may come from the graft donor. V gene TRBV11-2 combines with J gene TRBJ2-1; 14 bases align to TRBD2. The CDR3: CASSSDGLAGGPFYNEQFF. CDR3 in DNA: TGTGCCAGCAGCTCGGATGGACTAGCGGGAGGTCCCTTCTACAATGAGCAGTTCTTC.